These T cell receptor beta chains were read from a single sample in a study of blood T cell repertoires in COVID-19. Clones were read by immunoSEQ multiplex PCR, and TCRdb kept only the in-frame ones, dropping some. The sample includes approximately 470,000 clones, about nine tenths of them seen just once. Sequencing was carried out using PBMCs or T cells enriched from blood (not recorded which). The receptors were sampled from a young woman who had recovered from COVID-19. The CDR3 runs from the conserved cysteine through the conserved F or W. The D gene is left open where the match is weak. Size is stated for part of the rows, as once, few or many counts, or as a class when the clone is expanded.

d_call j_call v_call clone_size cdr3_nt cdr3_aa
TRBD2 TRBJ2-3 TRBV28 once TGTGCCAGCAGCAGTCGGACTAGCGGGGGGGCCAGAAGCACAGATACGCAGTATTTT CASSSRTSGGARSTDTQYF
NA TRBJ1-3 TRBV5-1 NA TGCGCCAGCAGTCGGGGGGAGCTTTCAGGGATCCCTGGAAACACCATATATTTT CASSRGELSGIPGNTIYF
TRBD1 TRBJ1-6 TRBV28 once TGTGCCAGCAGAATCCCGGGACAGCAAAATTCACCCCTCCACTTT CASRIPGQQNSPLHF
TRBD1 TRBJ1-1 TRBV29-1 NA TGCAGCGCCAGGACAGGGCTTGAAGCTTTCTTT CSARTGLEAFF
NA TRBJ2-5 TRBV11-2 NA TGTGCCAGCAGCTCCCCAACAGAAAACCCACAAGAGACCCAGTACTTC CASSSPTENPQETQYF
NA TRBJ1-1 TRBV9 NA TGTGCCAGCAGCCCCCACCCAGGGTTGAACACTGAAGCTTTCTTT CASSPHPGLNTEAFF
TRBD1 TRBJ1-5 TRBV28 NA TGTGCCAGCACCTCTCGGGACAGGATTAATCAGCCCCAGCATTTT CASTSRDRINQPQHF
NA TRBJ2-7 TRBV10-2 NA TGCGCCAGCGGGGCTAAGGGGACCTACGAGCAGTACTTC CASGAKGTYEQYF
TRBD1 TRBJ2-7 TRBV7-9 NA TGTGCCAGCAGCTTATGGGACAGGGGGAACGAGCAGTACTTC CASSLWDRGNEQYF
TRBD1 TRBJ2-7 TRBV18 once TGTGCCAGCTCACCTGACAGGGGGCCCGACGAGCAGTACTTC CASSPDRGPDEQYF
NA TRBJ1-1 TRBV5-4 once TGTGCCAGCAGCCCTCGACCTCCTCTAGGGGGTTTGAACACTGAAGCTTTCTTT CASSPRPPLGGLNTEAFF
NA TRBJ1-1 TRBV30 NA TGTGCCTGGAGGAGTTACCCCTTCCCGCCACCCGGGAGCACTGAAGCTTTCTTT CAWRSYPFPPPGSTEAFF
NA TRBJ2-5 TRBV6-1 NA TGTGCCAGCAGTGACCCCGGGAGCACAGAAGAGACCCAGTACTTC CASSDPGSTEETQYF
NA TRBJ1-1 TRBV18 NA TGTGCCAGCTCACCCCGGGGAGGTAACACTGAAGCTTTCTTT CASSPRGGNTEAFF
TRBD2 TRBJ2-1 TRBV5-1 once TGCGCCAGCAGCTTTATTCCTAGCGGGGGGTCCTCCTACAATGAGCAGTTCTTC CASSFIPSGGSSYNEQFF
NA TRBJ1-2 TRBV12-3/TRBV12-4 NA TGTGCCAGCAGTTTAGGGGGCGTTGATGGCTACACCTTC CASSLGGVDGYTF
NA TRBJ1-2 TRBV28 NA TGTGCCAGCAGAGCGGGGGGAGGAGACTATGGCTACACCTTC CASRAGGGDYGYTF